Listed here is a single T cell receptor beta chain. Its antigen is not identified. The germline CDR1 and CDR2 sequences are LNHNV and YYDKDF (reference sequence). V dropped 5 bases and J dropped 10; count of bases not matched to a gene: 5. This CDR3 has 13 amino acids. The data originate from a study of cytomegalovirus exposure and HLA in healthy donors. 60 Vbeta and 13 Jbeta primers were used in PCR. The method was immunoSEQ multiplex PCR; TCRdb's version includes in-frame clones alone and lacks a portion of them. This sample yields roughly 77,000 clones, of which about two thirds are seen a single time; over 10% belongs to the top ten. Study-wide results and limits: Segments of the TCR beta V type were, in most cases, productive about 87% or about 30% of the time in an earlier analysis.

The chain recombines TRBV15 with TRBJ1-6; TRBD1 matches 7 bases. Sequencing input: PBMCs. This TCR was sampled from a woman aged 40 to 50 in good health and CMV-seropositive. The CDR3 DNA is TGTGCCACCAGCCGTGACAGGGAATCACCCCTCCACTTT. This sequence encodes CATSRDRESPLHF.